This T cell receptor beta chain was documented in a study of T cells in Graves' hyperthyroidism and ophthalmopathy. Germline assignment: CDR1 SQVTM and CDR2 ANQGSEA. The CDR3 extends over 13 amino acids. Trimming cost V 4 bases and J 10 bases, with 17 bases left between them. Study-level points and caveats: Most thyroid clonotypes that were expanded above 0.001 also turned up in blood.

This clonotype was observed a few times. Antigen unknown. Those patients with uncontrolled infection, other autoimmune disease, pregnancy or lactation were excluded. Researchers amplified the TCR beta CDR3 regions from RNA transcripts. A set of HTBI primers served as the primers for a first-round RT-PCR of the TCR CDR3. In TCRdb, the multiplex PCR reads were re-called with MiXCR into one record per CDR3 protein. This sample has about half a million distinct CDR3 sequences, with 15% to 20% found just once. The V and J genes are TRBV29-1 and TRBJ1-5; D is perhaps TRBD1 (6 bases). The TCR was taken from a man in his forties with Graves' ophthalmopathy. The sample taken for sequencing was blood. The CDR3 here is CSVAIGGVEPQHF. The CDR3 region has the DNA TGCAGCGTTGCAATAGGGGGGGTTGAACCCCAGCATTTT.